What follows are 10 T cell receptor beta chains derived from one specimen sequenced in a study of human T cells and chemical hapten exposure. Each CDR3 protein is one row after TCRdb ran MiXCR on the RACE reads. The sample holds some 170,000 distinct CDR3 sequences, roughly 25% seen once. Time point meaning: patch test 3, about 24 weeks after DPC sensitization. The treatment denotes: therapeutic diphenylcyclopropenone sensitization with weekly scalp DPC. The starting material was whole blood, obtained in connection with sensitization to the hapten diphenylcyclopropenone (DPC). These receptors were collected from a woman under 30 with alopecia areata. Some clones in this sample may be carry-over from other donors' samples.

This clonotype turned up a few times. The chain joins TRBV6-2 or TRBV6-3 to TRBJ2-5; 8 bases are shared with TRBD2. This CDR3 is 13 amino acids long. CDR1 and CDR2 from the germline V gene are MNHEY and SVGEGT. V shed 10 bases, J shed 2 bases, and the junction held 6 bases outside the gene matches. The chain's CDR3 is CATRAGAQETQYF. The CDR3 DNA reads as TGTGCCACCCGAGCGGGGGCACAAGAGACCCAGTACTTC.

The chain employs TRBV7-2 and TRBJ1-6, with D possibly matching TRBD1 (5 bases). Trimming pared 5 bases from V and 11 bases from J, leaving 16 bases between. The germline CDR1 and CDR2 sequences are SGHTA and FQGNSA. The length of the CDR3 is 14 residues. The CDR3 sequence: CASSNRAQGAPLHF. Here the CDR3 DNA reads TGTGCCAGCAGCAACCGGGCCCAAGGGGCACCCCTCCACTTT.

This chain links TRBV7-2 with TRBJ1-2, with 7 bases identical to TRBD1. Trimming took 4 bases from V and 6 from J; bases not matched to a gene: 8. CDR1 SGHTA and CDR2 FQGNSA come from the germline V gene. The CDR3 totals 14 residues. As DNA, the CDR3 is TGTGCCAGCAGCTCCGGGACAGTCGATCATGGCTACACCTTC. Translated, it gives CASSSGTVDHGYTF.

This chain joins TRBV5-1 and TRBJ2-7; a weak D match, TRBD2 (5 bases). Trimming left V 0 bases short and J 6 bases short, with 10 bases between. This CDR3 has 13 residues. Germline assignment: CDR1 SGHRS and CDR2 YFSETQ. The CDR3 is CASSLDLGSEQYF. The CDR3 coding sequence is TGCGCCAGCAGCTTGGATTTAGGGAGCGAGCAGTACTTC.

This clonotype came up a few times. J is TRBJ1-2 and V is TRBV6-2 or TRBV6-3; D perhaps matches TRBD1 (5 bases). The CDR3 contains 15 residues. CDR1 and CDR2 (germline): MNHEY, SVGEGT. Trimming stripped 8 bases from V and 4 bases from J, with 20 bases between. CDR3 nucleotide sequence: TGTGCCAGCGGGAGACAGATACCGGATCCCTATGGCTACACCTTC. Translated, it gives CASGRQIPDPYGYTF.

The rearrangement joins TRBV20-1 to TRBJ1-2; 9 bases match TRBD1. Germline V gene data show CDR1 as DFQATT and CDR2 as SNEGSKA (reference sequence). This CDR3 spans 14 amino acids. J gave up 8 bases and V 1 base, and 8 bases lay outside the gene matches. CDR3 region: CSARVPGQGLGYTF. In DNA, the CDR3 is TGCAGTGCTAGAGTTCCTGGACAGGGGTTAGGCTACACCTTC.

About this clonotype: A much larger clone differs by one base, so this may be a read error. J is TRBJ2-5 and V is TRBV5-1, with D perhaps TRBD1 (6 bases). CDR1 SGHRS and CDR2 YFSETQ come from the germline V gene. This CDR3 region has 13 residues. This chain's CDR3 is CVSSRTEQETQYF. CDR3 nucleotides: TGCGTCAGCAGCCGGACAGAACAAGAGACCCAGTACTTC.

This clonotype turned up a few times. The chain combines TRBV9 with TRBJ2-2; TRBD1 matches 8 bases. CDR3 length equals 14 residues. V lost 6 bases to trimming and J lost 2 bases; unmatched junction nucleotides: 3. CDR1 SGDLS and CDR2 YYNGEE come from the germline V gene. Here the CDR3 reads CASKTGDNTGELFF. Written as DNA, the CDR3 is TGTGCCAGCAAGACAGGGGATAACACCGGGGAGCTGTTTTTT.

This clonotype occurred many times. The rearrangement links TRBV20-1 to TRBJ1-1; D is ambiguous. The CDR3 has 11 residues. V was clipped by 1 base and J by 4 bases, with 4 bases between them. From germline, CDR1 is DFQATT and CDR2 SNEGSKA (reference sequence). The CDR3, as DNA: TGCAGTGCTAGAGGGGCCACTGAAGCTTTCTTT. It specifies CSARGATEAFF.

The table lists this clonotype with a few counts. This rearrangement joins TRBV6-2 or TRBV6-3 to TRBJ2-1, with 13 bases matching TRBD2. This CDR3 spans 14 amino acids. Losses at the gene ends were 5 bases for V and 6 bases for J; bases not matched to a gene: 1. Germline lookup yields CDR1 MNHEY and CDR2 SVGEGT. For the CDR3, the DNA is TGTGCCAGCAGTCGACTAGCGGGGGGCAATGAGCAGTTCTTC. This codes for CASSRLAGGNEQFF.